This T cell receptor (beta chain) was documented in a study of shared clonotypes between healthy human individuals. Points from the study as a whole: Larger richness was generally estimated for naive than memory subsets.

Clones were read by immunoSEQ multiplex PCR, and TCRdb kept only the in-frame ones, dropping some. This table has about 1,900,000 clones, just under 95% appearing once. Naivety among CD8 cells was defined by CD45RO negativity and positive CCR7 selection, thereby excluding terminally differentiated effector memory CD45RA+ cells. Donors had no recently reported acute infections or vaccinations and were HIV-negative. This clone was observed a single time. What it binds is not known. The CDR3 is 15 amino acids. With V trimmed by 2 bases and J by 14 bases, 11 bases remained unmatched. Germline values: CDR1 SEHNR, CDR2 FQNEAQ (reference sequence).

This chain joins TRBV7-9 and TRBJ2-1; 11 bases match TRBD1. The specimen was naive CD8+ T cells sorted from blood. The clonotype originates from a man aged 18 to 30 in good health. The CDR3 reads CASSLLDRGPNVEFF. Written as DNA, the CDR3 is TGTGCCAGCAGCTTATTGGACAGGGGGCCCAATGTCGAGTTCTTC.